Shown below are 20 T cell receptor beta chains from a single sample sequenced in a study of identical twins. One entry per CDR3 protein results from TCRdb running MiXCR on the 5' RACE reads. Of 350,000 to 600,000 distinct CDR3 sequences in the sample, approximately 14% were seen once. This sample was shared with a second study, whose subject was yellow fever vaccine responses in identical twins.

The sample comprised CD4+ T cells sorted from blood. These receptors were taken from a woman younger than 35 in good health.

The CDR3 region has the DNA TGTGCCAGCAGTCGGACAGCCGATCAGCCCCAGCATTTT. Translation: CASSRTADQPQHF. The V gene is TRBV6-4, the J gene TRBJ1-5; D is perhaps TRBD1 (6 bases). V was shortened by 5 bases and J by 5 bases, with 10 bases between the two germline ends. The germline V gene has CDR1 MRHNA and CDR2 SNTAGT. The CDR3 spans 13 residues.

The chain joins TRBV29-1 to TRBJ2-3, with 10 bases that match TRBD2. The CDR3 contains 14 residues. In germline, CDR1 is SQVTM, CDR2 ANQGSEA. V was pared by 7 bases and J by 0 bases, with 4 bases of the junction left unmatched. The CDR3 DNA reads TGCAGCGCCGTAGCGGGAGGCAGCACAGATACGCAGTATTTT. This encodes CSAVAGGSTDTQYF.

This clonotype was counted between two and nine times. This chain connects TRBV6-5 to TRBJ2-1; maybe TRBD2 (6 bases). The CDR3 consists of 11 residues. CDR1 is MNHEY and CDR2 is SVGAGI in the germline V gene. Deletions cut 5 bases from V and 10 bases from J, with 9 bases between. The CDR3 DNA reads TGTGCCAGCAGTACGGGGAGGGAGCAGTTCTTC. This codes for CASSTGREQFF.

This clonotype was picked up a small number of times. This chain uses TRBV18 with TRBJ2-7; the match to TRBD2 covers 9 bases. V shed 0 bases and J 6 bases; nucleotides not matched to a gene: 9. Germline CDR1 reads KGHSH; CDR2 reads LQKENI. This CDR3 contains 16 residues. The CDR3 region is CASSPPVAGDPSEQYF. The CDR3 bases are TGTGCCAGCTCACCACCGGTAGCGGGAGACCCCTCCGAGCAGTACTTC. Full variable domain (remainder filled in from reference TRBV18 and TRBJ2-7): NAGVMQNPRHLVRRRGQEARLRCSPMKGHSHVYWYRQLPEEGLKFMVYLQKENIIDESGMPKERFSAEFPKEGPSILRIQQVVRGDSAAYFCASSPPVAGDPSEQYFGPGTRLTVT.

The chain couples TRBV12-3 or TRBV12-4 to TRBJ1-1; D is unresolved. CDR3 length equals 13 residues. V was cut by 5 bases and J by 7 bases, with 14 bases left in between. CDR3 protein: CASSQEGRLEAFF. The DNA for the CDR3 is TGTGCCAGCAGTCAAGAGGGTCGACTTGAAGCTTTCTTT.

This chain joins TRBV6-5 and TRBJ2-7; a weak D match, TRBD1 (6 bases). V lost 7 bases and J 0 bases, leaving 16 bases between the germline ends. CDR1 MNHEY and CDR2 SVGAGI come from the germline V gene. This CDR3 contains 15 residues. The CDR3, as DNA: TGTGCCAGCATTACCGGACAGTCCCCCTCCTACGAGCAGTACTTC. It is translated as CASITGQSPSYEQYF.

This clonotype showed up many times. The CDR3 DNA follows: TGTGCCAGCAGCGAGGGGGGAGATACGCAGTATTTT. Translating it yields CASSEGGDTQYF. The genes are TRBV9 and TRBJ2-3, with D perhaps matching TRBD1 or TRBD2 (6 bases each). The germline gives CDR1 SGDLS, CDR2 YYNGEE. This CDR3 comprises 12 residues. V lost 3 bases, J lost 5 bases, and 7 bases lay in between.

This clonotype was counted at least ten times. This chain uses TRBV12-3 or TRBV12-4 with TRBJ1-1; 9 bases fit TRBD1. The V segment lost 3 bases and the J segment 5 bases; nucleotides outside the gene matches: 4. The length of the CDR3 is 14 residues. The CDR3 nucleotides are TGTGCCAGCAGTTTCGGACAGGGGCGGACTGAAGCTTTCTTT. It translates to CASSFGQGRTEAFF.

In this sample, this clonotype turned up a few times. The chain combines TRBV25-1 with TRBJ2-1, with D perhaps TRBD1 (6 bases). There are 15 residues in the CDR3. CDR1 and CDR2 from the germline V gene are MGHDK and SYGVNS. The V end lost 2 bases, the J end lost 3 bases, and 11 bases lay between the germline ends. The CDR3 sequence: CASSERGSYYNEQFF. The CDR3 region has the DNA TGTGCCAGCAGTGAAAGGGGGTCTTACTACAATGAGCAGTTCTTC.

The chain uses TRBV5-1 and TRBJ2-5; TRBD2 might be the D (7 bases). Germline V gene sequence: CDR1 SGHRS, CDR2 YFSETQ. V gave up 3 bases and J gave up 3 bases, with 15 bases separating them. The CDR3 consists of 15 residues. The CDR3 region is CASSWGGGGKETQYF. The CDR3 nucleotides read TGCGCCAGCAGCTGGGGGGGCGGCGGAAAAGAGACCCAGTACTTC.

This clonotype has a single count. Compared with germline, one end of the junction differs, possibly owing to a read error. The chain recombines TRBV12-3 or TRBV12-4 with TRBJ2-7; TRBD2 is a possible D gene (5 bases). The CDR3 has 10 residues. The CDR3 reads CASSPSPGFF. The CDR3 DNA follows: TGTGCCAGCAGTCCCAGTCCGGGGTTCTTC.

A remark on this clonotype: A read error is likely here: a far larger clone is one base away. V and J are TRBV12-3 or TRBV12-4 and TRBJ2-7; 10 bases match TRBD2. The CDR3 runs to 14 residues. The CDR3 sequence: CVSSRTSGSYEQYF. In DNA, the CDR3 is TGTGTCAGCAGTCGGACTAGCGGCTCCTACGAGCAGTACTTC.

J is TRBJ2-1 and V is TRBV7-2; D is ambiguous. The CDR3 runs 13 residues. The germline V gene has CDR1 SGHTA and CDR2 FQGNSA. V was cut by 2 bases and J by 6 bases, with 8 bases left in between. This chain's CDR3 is CASSLLGPNEQFF. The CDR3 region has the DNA TGTGCCAGCAGCTTATTAGGCCCCAATGAGCAGTTCTTC.

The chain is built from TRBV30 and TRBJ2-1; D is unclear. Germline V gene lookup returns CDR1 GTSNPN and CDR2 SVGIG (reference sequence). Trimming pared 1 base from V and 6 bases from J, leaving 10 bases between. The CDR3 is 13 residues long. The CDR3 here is CAWSGLSGNEQFF. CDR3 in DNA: TGTGCCTGGAGTGGACTCTCGGGCAATGAGCAGTTCTTC.

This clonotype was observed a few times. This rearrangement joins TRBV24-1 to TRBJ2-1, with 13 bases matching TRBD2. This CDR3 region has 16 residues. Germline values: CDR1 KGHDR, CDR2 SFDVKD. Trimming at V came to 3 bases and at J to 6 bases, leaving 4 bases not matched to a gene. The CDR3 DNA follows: TGTGCCACCAGTGATCCGGGACTAGCGGGACCCAATGAGCAGTTCTTC. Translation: CATSDPGLAGPNEQFF.

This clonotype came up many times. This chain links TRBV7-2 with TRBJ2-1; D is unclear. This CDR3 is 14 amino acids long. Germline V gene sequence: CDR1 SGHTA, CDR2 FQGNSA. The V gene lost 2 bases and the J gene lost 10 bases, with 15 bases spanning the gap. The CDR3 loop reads CASSLPISATEQFF. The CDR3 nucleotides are TGTGCCAGCAGCTTACCAATTTCAGCTACCGAGCAGTTCTTC.

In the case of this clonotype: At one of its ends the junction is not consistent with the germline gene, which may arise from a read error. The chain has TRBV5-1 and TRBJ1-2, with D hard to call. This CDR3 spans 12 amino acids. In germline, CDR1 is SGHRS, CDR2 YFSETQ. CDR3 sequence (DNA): TGCGCCGGCAGCTTGGACCAACATGGCTACACCTTC. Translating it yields CAGSLDQHGYTF.

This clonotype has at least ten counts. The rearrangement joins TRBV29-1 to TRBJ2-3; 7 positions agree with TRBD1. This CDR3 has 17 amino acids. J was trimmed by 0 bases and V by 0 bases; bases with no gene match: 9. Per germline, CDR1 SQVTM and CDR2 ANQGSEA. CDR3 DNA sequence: TGCAGCGTTGAAGACAACCTAGGGGGCGTGAGCACAGATACGCAGTATTTT. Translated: CSVEDNLGGVSTDTQYF.

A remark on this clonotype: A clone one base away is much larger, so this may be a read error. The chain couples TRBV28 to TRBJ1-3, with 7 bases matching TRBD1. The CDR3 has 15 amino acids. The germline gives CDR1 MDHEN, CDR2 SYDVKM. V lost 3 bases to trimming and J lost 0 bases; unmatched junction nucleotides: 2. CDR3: CASSLTGSSGNTIYF. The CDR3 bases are TGTGCCAGCAGTTTGACAGGGAGCTCTGGAAACACCATATATTTT.

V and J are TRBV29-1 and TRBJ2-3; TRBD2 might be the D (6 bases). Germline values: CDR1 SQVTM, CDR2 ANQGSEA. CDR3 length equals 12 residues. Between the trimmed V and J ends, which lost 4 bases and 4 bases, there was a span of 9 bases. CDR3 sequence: CSVGGAADTQYF. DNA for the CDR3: TGCAGCGTTGGCGGGGCTGCAGATACGCAGTATTTT.